Shown below are 29 T cell receptor beta chains from a single sample sequenced in a study of T-cell memory formation after mild COVID-19. TCRdb re-derived calls from the 5' RACE reads in MiXCR, one entry per CDR3 protein. The sample consists of more than 120,000 distinct CDR3 sequences, around 5.8% of them appearing once. The specimen sequenced was PBMCs or a T cell subset sorted from them (not recorded which). The receptor set was obtained from an adult woman who had mild COVID-19 (a few samples of this study predate the infection). Cell type and time point are not known.

In this sample, this clonotype turned up many times. The CDR3, as DNA: TGCAGTGCTGTGACAGGCACCACAGATACGCAGTATTTT. This codes for CSAVTGTTDTQYF. The chain links TRBV20-1 to TRBJ2-3; a weak D match, TRBD1 (6 bases). V shed 5 bases and J shed 2 bases, with 11 bases lying between them. Germline V gives CDR1 DFQATT, CDR2 SNEGSKA (reference sequence). This CDR3 is built from 13 residues.

This clonotype was detected a few times. CDR3 sequence (DNA): TGTGCCAGCACCTACCGGGACGGCCTTTACGAGCAGTACTTC. It codes for CASTYRDGLYEQYF. The genes are TRBV12-3 or TRBV12-4 and TRBJ2-7; TRBD1 or TRBD2 may be the D gene (5 bases each). V was trimmed by 7 bases and J by 4 bases, leaving 17 bases between them. This CDR3 is 14 amino acids long.

This clonotype has a handful of counts. J is TRBJ1-1 and V is TRBV7-2, with D unresolved. Per the germline V gene, CDR1 is SGHTA and CDR2 is FQGNSA. The CDR3 contains 13 residues. Trimming cost V 2 bases and J 0 bases, with 4 bases left between them. The CDR3 loop reads CASSLMVNTEAFF. Written as DNA, the CDR3 is TGTGCCAGCAGCTTAATGGTGAACACTGAAGCTTTCTTT.

This clonotype was picked up a small number of times. J is TRBJ2-5 and V is TRBV2; D not certain. CDR1 SNHLY and CDR2 FYNNEI come from the germline V gene. Trimming removed 3 bases from V and 5 bases from J, with 10 bases in between. The CDR3 sequence is 13 residues long. The CDR3 sequence: CASSESPGETQYF. The CDR3 DNA follows: TGTGCCAGCAGTGAGAGTCCGGGTGAGACCCAGTACTTC.

This clonotype was observed many times. The V gene is TRBV7-9, the J gene TRBJ2-2; possibly TRBD1 for D (6 bases). The germline V gene encodes CDR1 SEHNR and CDR2 FQNEAQ (reference sequence). The V end was cut by 3 bases, the J end by 7 bases, with 12 bases between. CDR3 length: 14 residues. CDR3 loop: CASSLRDTGGELFF. DNA for the CDR3: TGTGCCAGCAGCTTGAGGGACACGGGCGGGGAGCTGTTTTTT.

This clonotype was seen only a few times. CDR3 nucleotide sequence: TGCAGTGCTAGCGGTGGGCTACCCGCCGAGCAGTACTTC. Encoded protein: CSASGGLPAEQYF. The genes are TRBV20-1 and TRBJ2-7; D remains unclear. V lost 3 bases, J lost 6 bases, and 15 bases lay in between. Germline assignment: CDR1 DFQATT and CDR2 SNEGSKA (reference sequence). This CDR3 comprises 13 residues.

Ten or more counts support this clonotype. This chain joins TRBV5-5 and TRBJ2-7; TRBD1 or TRBD2 may be the D gene (5 bases each). This CDR3 has 14 residues. Trimming left V 2 bases short and J 5 bases short, with 14 bases between. In germline, CDR1 is SGHKS, CDR2 YYEKEE (reference sequence). CDR3 sequence (DNA): TGTGCCAGCAGCTTCGGGACGCTCAGCCACGAGCAGTACTTC. Protein: CASSFGTLSHEQYF.

The CDR3 is CASSLPGLAGGSKNIQYF. The CDR3 DNA sequence: TGTGCCAGCAGTTTACCGGGACTAGCGGGGGGGTCCAAAAACATTCAGTACTTC. The chain carries TRBV12-3 or TRBV12-4 and TRBJ2-4; 16 nucleotides agree with TRBD2. The CDR3 runs to 18 residues. V lost 2 bases and J lost 2; bases outside the gene matches: 3.

Ten or more counts support this clonotype. The rearrangement joins TRBV20-1 to TRBJ2-1; D gene ambiguous. The CDR3 totals 13 residues. CDR1 and CDR2 from the germline V gene are DFQATT and SNEGSKA (reference sequence). Deletions cut 5 bases from V and 2 bases from J, with 10 bases between. CDR3 sequence: CSAHDDTYNEQFF. The CDR3 DNA follows: TGCAGTGCTCACGACGATACCTACAATGAGCAGTTCTTC.

This clonotype was seen at least ten times. V gene TRBV20-1 combines with J gene TRBJ1-5; D not resolved. The germline gives CDR1 DFQATT, CDR2 SNEGSKA (reference sequence). The CDR3 runs 13 residues. V gave up 4 bases and J gave up 0 bases, with 7 bases separating them. The CDR3, as DNA: TGCAGTGCTAAAGCCAGTAGCAATCAGCCCCAGCATTTT. As protein: CSAKASSNQPQHF.

In its sample, this clonotype ranks as medium-sized. This chain joins TRBV15 and TRBJ2-5, with a possible D match to TRBD2 (6 bases). Germline CDR1 reads LNHNV; CDR2 reads YYDKDF (reference sequence). V was trimmed by 3 bases and J by 4 bases, leaving 15 bases between them. The CDR3 consists of 15 residues. CDR3 sequence: CATSSGFGTGETQYF. Written as DNA, the CDR3 is TGTGCCACCAGCAGCGGCTTCGGGACTGGAGAGACCCAGTACTTC.

This clonotype was seen only a few times. V usage is TRBV20-1 and J usage is TRBJ1-1; D call uncertain. The CDR3 extends over 14 amino acids. Looked up from germline, CDR1 is DFQATT and CDR2 is SNEGSKA (reference sequence). V dropped 3 bases and J dropped 8 bases, with 19 bases sitting between them. DNA of the CDR3: TGCAGTGCTAGCAAGGACGCTGGGCATGGGGAAGCTTTCTTT. Its protein is CSASKDAGHGEAFF.

This clonotype was recorded a few times. This chain connects TRBV10-3 to TRBJ2-1; TRBD2 aligns across 7 bases. This CDR3 comprises 15 residues. V lost 2 bases, J lost 2 bases, and 3 bases stayed unmatched. Per the germline V gene, CDR1 is ENHRY and CDR2 is SYGVKD. The CDR3 loop is CAISEMGGAYNEQFF. In DNA form, the CDR3 reads TGTGCCATCAGTGAGATGGGGGGGGCCTACAATGAGCAGTTCTTC.

This clonotype was detected only a few times. The chain carries TRBV6-5 and TRBJ1-1; 11 nucleotides line up with TRBD1. V lost 0 bases to trimming and J lost 8 bases; unmatched junction nucleotides: 5. This CDR3 has 15 amino acids. CDR1 MNHEY and CDR2 SVGAGI come from the germline V gene. The CDR3, as DNA: TGTGCCAGCAGTTACTCGCCCGGGACAGGGGGGGAAGCTTTCTTT. It is translated as CASSYSPGTGGEAFF.

This clonotype was recorded many times. The rearrangement joins TRBV20-1 to TRBJ2-7; D gene ambiguous. CDR1 is DFQATT, CDR2 SNEGSKA, per germline (reference sequence). The CDR3 consists of 13 residues. Trimming shortened V by 6 bases and J by 2 bases, and 14 bases separated the two germline ends. The CDR3 bases are TGCAGTGCCTCCACGTCATGGGCCTACGAGCAGTACTTC. Residues: CSASTSWAYEQYF.

This clonotype was observed many times. The rearrangement links TRBV6-6 to TRBJ2-7, with D hard to call. The germline V gene has CDR1 MNHNY and CDR2 SVGAGI (reference sequence). This CDR3 contains 10 residues. Between the trimmed V and J ends, which lost 8 bases and 5 bases, there was a span of 7 bases. CDR3 loop: CASRRNEQYF. CDR3 sequence (DNA): TGTGCCAGCCGTCGCAACGAGCAGTACTTC.

This clonotype was found many times. V usage is TRBV24-1 and J usage is TRBJ2-3, with D possibly TRBD2 on 5 matching bases. Trimming left V 4 bases short and J 5 bases short, with 9 bases between. CDR1 is KGHDR and CDR2 is SFDVKD in the germline V gene. CDR3 length: 13 amino acids. The CDR3 loop is CATSELRGDTQYF. In nucleotides, the CDR3 is TGTGCCACCAGTGAATTACGGGGAGATACGCAGTATTTT.

The chain joins TRBV5-1 to TRBJ1-1; TRBD1 might be the D (6 bases). The CDR3 totals 15 residues. The germline CDR1 and CDR2 sequences are SGHRS and YFSETQ. V lost 0 bases and J lost 5, with 14 bases in between. The CDR3 is CASSLGHRVGTEAFF. The CDR3 DNA follows: TGCGCCAGCAGCTTGGGGCACAGGGTTGGGACTGAAGCTTTCTTT.

This clonotype was recorded a few times. The chain couples TRBV20-1 to TRBJ2-2, with TRBD1 as a possible D gene (5 bases). The CDR3 contains 15 residues. Deletions cut 0 bases from V and 4 bases from J, with 12 bases between. Germline lookup yields CDR1 DFQATT and CDR2 SNEGSKA (reference sequence). CDR3 amino acids: CSARDGIRGTGELFF. In DNA form, the CDR3 reads TGCAGTGCTAGAGATGGGATTAGGGGCACCGGGGAGCTGTTTTTT.

This clonotype was picked up a small number of times. This sequence joins TRBV5-1 and TRBJ2-1; 10 bases are shared with TRBD2. CDR1 SGHRS and CDR2 YFSETQ come from the germline V gene. V shed 2 bases and J 9 bases; nucleotides not matched to a gene: 8. This CDR3 comprises 15 residues. CDR3 nucleotide sequence: TGCGCCAGCAGCTTATTGGTAGCGGGGGGTTCTGAGCAGTTCTTC. Translated: CASSLLVAGGSEQFF.

This clonotype was counted many times. The chain uses TRBV6-2 or TRBV6-3 and TRBJ1-2; TRBD1 is a possible D gene (6 bases). Deletions cut 5 bases from V and 8 bases from J, with 15 bases between. The V gene's germline CDR1 is MNHEY and CDR2 SVGEGT. The CDR3 is made up of 13 amino acids. The CDR3 protein is CASSADRGHGYTF. The CDR3 DNA sequence: TGTGCCAGCAGTGCGGACCGGGGGCACGGCTACACCTTC.

This clonotype was observed many times. The chain combines TRBV5-1 with TRBJ1-1, with 7 bases lining up with TRBD1. Trimming cost V 4 bases and J 4 bases; bases outside gene matches: 13. In germline, CDR1 is SGHRS, CDR2 YFSETQ. The CDR3 runs 16 residues. The CDR3 reads CASSLAAAGGFTEAFF. CDR3 DNA: TGCGCCAGCAGCCTAGCTGCGGCAGGGGGTTTCACTGAAGCTTTCTTT.

This clonotype was seen ten or more times. The chain employs TRBV29-1 and TRBJ2-3; 8 positions agree with TRBD1. With 3 bases clipped from V and 0 bases from J, the junction kept 8 bases outside the gene matches. This CDR3 comprises 16 residues. Germline V gene sequence: CDR1 SQVTM, CDR2 ANQGSEA. The CDR3 DNA follows: TGCAGCGTTGAGGGCAGGGGGCATCTCAGCACAGATACGCAGTATTTT. Its protein product is CSVEGRGHLSTDTQYF.

This clonotype was counted ten times or more. CDR3 DNA: TGCAGTGCCGCTTCTACGGCCCGCCCCAATCAGCCCCAGCATTTT. Protein: CSAASTARPNQPQHF. This chain uses TRBV20-1 with TRBJ1-5; D is unresolved. Germline V gene sequence: CDR1 DFQATT, CDR2 SNEGSKA (reference sequence). Trimming removed 6 bases at V and 3 bases at J, with 18 bases between. The CDR3 has 15 residues.

A few counts support this clonotype. This rearrangement joins TRBV11-3 to TRBJ2-3, with D unresolved. V lost 4 bases, J lost 4 bases, and 6 bases lay in between. This CDR3 is 12 amino acids long. Looked up from germline, CDR1 is SGHNT and CDR2 is YENEEA. The CDR3 protein is CASSSRSDTQYF. CDR3 coding DNA: TGTGCCAGCAGCTCACGTTCAGATACGCAGTATTTT.

This chain joins TRBV29-1 and TRBJ1-1; D call uncertain. CDR1 and CDR2 (germline): SQVTM, ANQGSEA. The CDR3 length is 13 residues. The ends were cut back, 7 bases at V and 6 bases at J, with 18 bases in the middle. CDR3 residues: CSDLENQIAEAFF. The CDR3 bases are TGCAGCGACCTTGAAAATCAGATCGCTGAAGCTTTCTTT. The full variable domain, rest sourced from reference TRBV29-1 and TRBJ1-1, is SAVISQKPSRDICQRGTSLTIQCQVDSQVTMMFWYRQQPGQSLTLIATANQGSEATYESGFVIDKFPISRPNLTFSTLTVSNMSPEDSSIYLCSDLENQIAEAFFGQGTRLTVV.

The rearrangement joins TRBV27 to TRBJ2-7; 8 nucleotides align to TRBD2. CDR1 is MNHEY, CDR2 SMNVEV, per germline (reference sequence). The CDR3 covers 16 residues. Trimming took 2 bases from V and 4 from J; bases not matched to a gene: 10. The CDR3 region has the DNA TGTGCCAGCAGTTTAGAACGGGAGGGCCGGGGGTACGAGCAGTACTTC. Its protein is CASSLEREGRGYEQYF.

This clonotype was counted ten times or more. The rearrangement joins TRBV6-5 to TRBJ1-2, with a tentative D call TRBD1 (6 bases). CDR1 is MNHEY, CDR2 SVGAGI, per germline. CDR3 size: 15 residues. Between the trimmed V and J ends, which lost 0 bases and 4 bases, there was a span of 12 bases. CDR3 region: CASSYSGGRTYGYTF. CDR3 nucleotide sequence: TGTGCCAGCAGTTACTCCGGGGGGCGGACCTATGGCTACACCTTC.

This clonotype was observed at least ten times. CDR3: CASSQGQGIETQYF. CDR3 DNA sequence: TGTGCCAGCAGCCAAGGACAGGGGATAGAGACCCAGTACTTC. This rearrangement joins TRBV14 to TRBJ2-5, with 8 bases fitting TRBD1. V shed 1 base and J 4 bases; nucleotides not matched to a gene: 2. There are 14 residues in the CDR3. From germline, CDR1 is SGHDN and CDR2 FVKESK.